This TCR beta chain came from a study of T cells in pancreatic ductal adenocarcinoma. The V and J ends lost 1 base and 5 bases, in that order; junction bases with no gene match: 10. The CDR3 runs to 17 residues. Germline CDR1 and CDR2: SGHNT and YENEEA. Assay used: immunoSEQ multiplex PCR; TCRdb lists only in-frame clones, some missing. The profile shows about 29,000 clones, around nine tenths of them singletons. No neoadjuvant therapy was given to the selected pancreatic ductal adenocarcinoma patients before their surgery. The chain is built from TRBV11-3 and TRBJ2-5; 10 bases align to TRBD2. The TCR comes from a human donor with pancreatic ductal adenocarcinoma. The sequencing sample was made of PBMCs. CDR3 nucleotides: TGTGCCAGCAGCTTAGGGTTGGCGCTAGCGGGAGAGGAGACCCAGTACTTC. It yields the protein CASSLGLALAGEETQYF.